This T cell receptor (beta chain) was identified in a study of a mutant IDH1 vaccine in newly diagnosed glioma. Study at large: Standard pretreatment was either radiotherapy, temozolomide, or, for most, radiochemotherapy with temozolomide.

CDR1 and CDR2 (germline): MGHRA, YSYEKL. Trimming removed 1 base from V and 7 bases from J, with 8 bases in between. This CDR3 spans 13 amino acids. The repertoire was sequenced with immunoSEQ multiplex PCR; TCRdb's copy has only in-frame clones and lacks some. The data show tens of thousands of clones, more than 65% seen once. Described time point: week 35, safety follow-up. Each vaccine dose was 300 ug of mutant IDH1 20-mer peptide, with topical imiquimod. Notes on the study in general: Pseudoprogression appeared unlinked to shifts in leading peripheral T cell clonotypes.

Comment on this clone: Its antigen is not known.

This chain joins TRBV4-1 and TRBJ1-5; unclear D gene. The sample in question was PBMCs, obtained from a glioma patient whose treatment included an IDH1 peptide vaccine. This TCR was sampled from a man aged 25-40 years with glioma. CDR3 residues: CASSQAPRQPQHF. CDR3 sequence (DNA): TGCGCCAGCAGCCAAGCACCCCGACAGCCCCAGCATTTT.